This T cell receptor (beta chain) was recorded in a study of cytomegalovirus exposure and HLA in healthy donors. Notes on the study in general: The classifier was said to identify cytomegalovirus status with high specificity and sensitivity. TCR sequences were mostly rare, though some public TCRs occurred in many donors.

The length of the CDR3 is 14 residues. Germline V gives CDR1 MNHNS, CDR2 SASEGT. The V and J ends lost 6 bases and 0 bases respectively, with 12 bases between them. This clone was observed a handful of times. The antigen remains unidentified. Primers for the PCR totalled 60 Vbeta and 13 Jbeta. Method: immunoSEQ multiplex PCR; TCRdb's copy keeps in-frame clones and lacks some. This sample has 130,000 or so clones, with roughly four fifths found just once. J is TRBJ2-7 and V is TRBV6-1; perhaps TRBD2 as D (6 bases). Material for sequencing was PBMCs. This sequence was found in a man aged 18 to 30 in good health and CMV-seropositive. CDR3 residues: CASRGRGSSYEQYF. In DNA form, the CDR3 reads TGTGCCAGCAGGGGACGGGGGAGCTCCTACGAGCAGTACTTC.